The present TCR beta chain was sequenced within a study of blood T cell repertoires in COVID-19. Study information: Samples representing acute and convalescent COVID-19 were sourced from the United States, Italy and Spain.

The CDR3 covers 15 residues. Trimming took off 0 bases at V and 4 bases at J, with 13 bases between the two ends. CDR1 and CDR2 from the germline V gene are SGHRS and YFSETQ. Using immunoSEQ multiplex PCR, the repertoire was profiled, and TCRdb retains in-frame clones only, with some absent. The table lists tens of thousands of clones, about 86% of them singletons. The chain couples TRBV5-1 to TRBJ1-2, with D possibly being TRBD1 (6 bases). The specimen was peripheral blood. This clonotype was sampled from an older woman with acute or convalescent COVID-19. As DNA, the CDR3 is TGCGCCAGCAGCTTGGGGGGGCCAGCTGGCTATGGCTACACCTTC. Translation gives CASSLGGPAGYGYTF.